This T cell receptor beta chain was captured in a study of T cell responses to AZD1222 COVID-19 vaccine. Broader study findings: Donors were mostly white British, more females; clonal diversity possibly underestimated. No day 14 peak samples; only post-peak repertoires were characterized. Epitopes outside B.1.351 and B.1.1.7 mutated regions reportedly drew nearly half of spike TCRs.

About this clone: The antigen remains unidentified.

This CDR3 is built from 13 residues. CDR1 and CDR2 from the germline V gene are GTSNPN and SVGIG (reference sequence). The germline V and J ends were trimmed by 0 bases and 4 bases, with 9 bases remaining between them. Data came from immunoSEQ multiplex PCR; TCRdb stores just in-frame clones and leaves some out. The profile shows some 81,000 clones, 75% to 95% of them singletons. Second doses at about 4 or about 12 weeks were pooled. Sequenced here: peripheral blood, sampled 28 days after the second AZD1222 dose. V gene TRBV30 combines with J gene TRBJ1-2, with D hard to call. This clonotype was obtained from an adult who received the AZD1222 COVID-19 vaccine. As DNA, the CDR3 is TGTGCCTGGAGTGTTGTCCAGAGCTATGGCTACACCTTC. Its protein product is CAWSVVQSYGYTF.